Sequencing of this T cell receptor (beta chain) was carried out in a study of vaccination and CD4 T cells after COVID-19. On this clonotype itself: Its antigen is unknown.

The CDR3 has 13 amino acids. Germline CDR1 and CDR2: SNHLY and FYNNEI. The ends were cut back, 7 bases at V and 3 bases at J, with 11 bases in the middle. Sequence data for DNA of cultured CD4+ T cells were generated by the Oncomine TCR Beta short-read assay. MiXCR was run by TCRdb on the PCR reads, yielding one entry per CDR3 protein. In the table there are 22,000 or so distinct CDR3 sequences, around 45% of which are singletons. Treatment in this sample: roughly ten-day PBMC culture with coronavirus spike peptide pools or control peptides (ViraFEST assay). The TCR comes from a human donor who had recovered from COVID-19. The source material was CD4+ T cells from blood, cultured in vitro. This sequence joins TRBV2 and TRBJ2-3; D possibly corresponds to TRBD2 (6 bases). The CDR3, as DNA: TGTGCCAGCACCCGGGACTTGACAGATACGCAGTATTTT. Residues: CASTRDLTDTQYF.